What follows describes a single T cell receptor (beta chain). This sample was taken from a study of Ad26.COV2.S vaccination and SARS-CoV-2 variants. Treatment indicated: some 20 received Ad26.COV2.S at low or high dose, single or two shots; 5 received placebo; per-sample allocation not given. Material that was analyzed had been drawn on day 63 after the first vaccine or placebo injection. The trim removed 4 bases at V and 6 bases at J, leaving 7 bases unmatched. The CDR3 length is 14 residues. In germline, CDR1 is SEHNR, CDR2 FQNEAQ (reference sequence). Here immunoSEQ multiplex PCR was the method, and the copy in TCRdb shows in-frame clones only, minus some. The data hold around 300,000 clones, with 86% observed a single time.

This chain connects TRBV7-9 to TRBJ2-7; 9 bases line up with TRBD1. This TCR was sampled from a person aged 18-60 years who received the Ad26.COV2.S COVID-19 vaccine or a placebo. The input for sequencing was peripheral blood, taken in a trial of Ad26.COV2.S vaccine versus placebo. CDR3 protein: CASSSGTGMSEQYF. The CDR3, as DNA: TGTGCCAGCAGCTCCGGGACAGGGATGAGCGAGCAGTACTTC.